This T cell receptor beta chain was profiled in a study of shared clonotypes between healthy human individuals. Study at large: Sampling drew on donors who were a couple of women and a few men aged 18 to 49.

Clones were sequenced by immunoSEQ multiplex PCR, and TCRdb holds only the in-frame ones, with some missing. Among about 2.3 million clones, more than 85% were seen once, and the ten largest hold under 0.45%. General observations from the study: Blood was the only sampled material, and tissue repertoires likely differ. The study found lower generation probabilities in non-shared clonotypes than in those shared by all four donors.

This CDR3 has 12 residues. V lost 4 bases, J lost 1 base, and 4 bases lay in between. CDR1 SNHLY and CDR2 FYNNEI come from the germline V gene. This clone turned up a few times. Its antigen is not known. Other DNA variants within this sample encode the same CDR3. The rearrangement uses TRBV2 and TRBJ1-1; D not resolved. The receptor was derived from a man between 18 and 29 years old in good health. Some clones in this sample may be carry-over from other donors' samples. Sequencing was performed on naive CD4+ T cells from PBMCs. Subset: CD45RA+ positively selected. CDR3 DNA: TGTGCCAGCAGTGGCGAGAACACTGAAGCTTTCTTT. Translating it yields CASSGENTEAFF. The full variable domain, with the rest looked up from reference TRBV2 and TRBJ1-1, is EPEVTQTPSHQVTQMGQEVILRCVPISNHLYFYWYRQILGQKVEFLVSFYNNEISEKSEIFDDQFSVERPDGSNFTLKIRSTKLEDSAMYFCASSGENTEAFFGQGTRLTVV.